In this sample, the clone carrying this T cell receptor (beta chain) turned up once. Its antigen is unidentified. The study drew the donors from its approximately 110-subject validation cohort, separate from the approximately 700-subject first cohort. Sequencing used immunoSEQ multiplex PCR; TCRdb keeps in-frame clones, though not all of them. In the table there are about 180,000 clones, around 87% of which are singletons. The data derive from a study of cytomegalovirus exposure and HLA in healthy donors. Across the study: The platform used for the 95 to 150 validation repertoires matched that of the 650 to 750 first-cohort repertoires, a later analysis reported.

Study-wide results and caveats: Among TCR beta chains, those listed as cytomegalovirus-associated numbered some 170. The finding came from a later analysis; first-cohort TCR clusters tended to co-occur in the roughly 110 validation repertoires.

This clonotype was sampled from a woman under 40 in good health and CMV-seronegative. Sample: PBMCs.

In nucleotides, the CDR3 is TGTGCCAGCAGCCCGGGAATATTAGCGGGGGGGCCGGGGAACATTCAGTACTTC. Residues: CASSPGILAGGPGNIQYF. The chain joins TRBV5-4 to TRBJ2-4; 11 nucleotides align to TRBD2. The V segment lost 4 bases and the J segment 7 bases; nucleotides outside the gene matches: 16. Germline V gene sequence: CDR1 SGHNT, CDR2 YYREEE (reference sequence). There are 18 residues in the CDR3.